Shown below are 19 T cell receptor beta chains from a single sample sequenced in a study of Graves' ophthalmopathy and Graves' hyperthyroidism. RNA transcripts provided the template for amplifying TCR beta CDR3 regions. After a first-round RT-PCR with HTBI primers, a second-round multiplex PCR was run. TCRdb reanalysed the multiplex PCR reads using MiXCR and keeps one entry per CDR3 protein. The repertoire holds around 1,000,000 distinct CDR3 sequences, with about 40% as singletons. The sample taken for sequencing was peripheral blood or thyroid tissue (not recorded which). These receptors originate from an adult man with Graves' hyperthyroidism.

The chain couples TRBV9 to TRBJ2-2; D is undetermined. The length of the CDR3 is 14 residues. Looked up from germline, CDR1 is SGDLS and CDR2 is YYNGEE. V lost 3 bases and J 8 bases, leaving 14 bases between the germline ends. CDR3 DNA: TGTGCCAGCAGCGCTTCCGGAATCTTAGGGGAGCTGTTTTTT. It codes for CASSASGILGELFF.

This clonotype was detected ten times or more. The genes are TRBV19 and TRBJ2-5; D gene unclear. Deletions cut 1 base from V and 5 bases from J, with 8 bases between. This CDR3 region has 13 residues. The germline gives CDR1 LNHDA, CDR2 SQIVND (reference sequence). In DNA, the CDR3 is TGTGCCAGTAGTATAGTTGAAGGGGAGACCCAGTACTTC. It codes for CASSIVEGETQYF.

This clonotype was found a few times. The chain couples TRBV9 to TRBJ2-3; no definite D call. From germline, CDR1 is SGDLS and CDR2 YYNGEE. Trimming took 0 bases from V and 5 from J, leaving 10 bases between them. The CDR3 contains 14 residues. DNA of the CDR3: TGTGCCAGCAGCGTAGTTGGTTGGGGAGATACGCAGTATTTT. Its translation is CASSVVGWGDTQYF.

The CDR3 DNA sequence: TGTGCCAGCAGTGAATTCGGGATCCAAGAGACCCAGTACTTC. Amino acids: CASSEFGIQETQYF. The chain is built from TRBV25-1 and TRBJ2-5, with D possibly TRBD2 on 5 matching bases. V lost 1 base, J lost 1 base, and 7 bases lay in between. There are 14 residues in the CDR3. The germline V gene has CDR1 MGHDK and CDR2 SYGVNS.

This clonotype appeared many times. The J gene is TRBJ1-4, the V gene TRBV19; D not resolved. The CDR3 sequence is 13 residues long. The germline CDR1 and CDR2 sequences are LNHDA and SQIVND (reference sequence). V was pared by 6 bases and J by 3 bases, with 8 bases between. CDR3 loop: CASRDTPNEKLFF. The DNA for the CDR3 is TGTGCCAGTAGAGACACGCCTAATGAAAAACTGTTTTTT. The full variable domain, with the rest looked up from reference TRBV19 and TRBJ1-4, is DGGITQSPKYLFRKEGQNVTLSCEQNLNHDAMYWYRQDPGQGLRLIYYSQIVNDFQKGDIAEGYSVSREKKESFPLTVTSAQKNPTAFYLCASRDTPNEKLFFGSGTQLSVL.

This rearrangement joins TRBV7-3 to TRBJ2-7; no firm D call. V lost 4 bases and J lost 11, with 12 bases in between. The CDR3 is 11 residues long. Germline assignment: CDR1 SGHTA and CDR2 FQGTGA. CDR3 loop: CASSSLTGEYF. In DNA form, the CDR3 reads TGTGCCAGCAGCTCCCTCACGGGCGAGTACTTC. The complete variable domain, with remaining parts taken from reference TRBV7-3 and TRBJ2-7, reads GAGVSQTPSNKVTEKGKYVELRCDPISGHTALYWYRQSLGQGPEFLIYFQGTGAADDSGLPNDRFFAVRPEGSVSTLKIQRTERGDSAVYLCASSSLTGEYFGPGTRLTVT.

V is TRBV28 and J is TRBJ1-1; D ambiguous. V was shortened by 5 bases and J by 4 bases, with 20 bases between the two germline ends. CDR1 is MDHEN and CDR2 is SYDVKM in the germline V gene. There are 16 residues in the CDR3. The CDR3 region is CASSTPIPPTGTEAFF. CDR3 DNA: TGTGCCAGCAGTACGCCGATACCCCCCACGGGCACTGAAGCTTTCTTT.

Many counts were recorded for this clonotype. The chain carries TRBV6-5 and TRBJ1-2; a possible D gene is TRBD1 (5 bases). Trimming took off 4 bases at V and 3 bases at J, with 15 bases between the two ends. This CDR3 region has 15 residues. Germline V lookup: CDR1 MNHEY, CDR2 SVGAGI. CDR3: CASSFGPPGHYGYTF. In nucleotides, the CDR3 is TGTGCCAGCAGTTTTGGCCCCCCGGGGCACTATGGCTACACCTTC.

This clonotype was found a few times. The chain has TRBV20-1 and TRBJ1-5, with 8 bases identical to TRBD1. The V gene's germline CDR1 is DFQATT and CDR2 SNEGSKA (reference sequence). The CDR3 covers 19 residues. The junction had 15 bases not matched to a gene; V was cut back by 0 bases and J by 2 bases. The CDR3 DNA follows: TGCAGTGCTAGAGATCGCGACAGGGGTGGACGGTGGGGCAATCAGCCCCAGCATTTT. Its protein product is CSARDRDRGGRWGNQPQHF.

DNA for the CDR3: TGCAGCGTTGGTAGGGAGACGGGTGAGCAGTACTTC. As protein: CSVGRETGEQYF. The V gene is TRBV29-1, the J gene TRBJ2-7, with TRBD2 as a possible D gene (5 bases). V shed 4 bases and J shed 7 bases, with 14 bases lying between them. The CDR3 totals 12 residues. Germline lookup yields CDR1 SQVTM and CDR2 ANQGSEA.

The rearrangement joins TRBV7-2 to TRBJ1-2; maybe TRBD1 (5 bases). CDR3 length: 14 residues. Trimming shortened V by 1 base and J by 5 bases, and 11 bases separated the two germline ends. Per the germline V gene, CDR1 is SGHTA and CDR2 is FQGNSA. The CDR3: CASSLEQVAYGYTF. DNA of the CDR3: TGTGCCAGCAGCTTAGAACAGGTCGCATATGGCTACACCTTC.

This clonotype has only one observation. This may come from a read error, since a much larger clone is one base off. V usage is TRBV20-1 and J usage is TRBJ2-5; 9 bases are a match to TRBD2. CDR1 is DFQATT, CDR2 SNEGSKA, per germline (reference sequence). CDR3 length equals 13 residues. The CDR3 DNA is TGCAGAACAGAGCGGGGGGCCCAAGAGACCCAGTACTTC. Protein: CRTERGAQETQYF.

Only a few counts were recorded for this clonotype. The chain links TRBV7-9 to TRBJ1-1, with unresolved D. Germline values: CDR1 SEHNR, CDR2 FQNEAQ (reference sequence). V was pared by 5 bases and J by 4 bases, with 11 bases between. The CDR3 covers 13 residues. The CDR3 nucleotides are TGTGCCAGCAGCCCGAACTTACTCACTGAAGCTTTCTTT. Protein sequence: CASSPNLLTEAFF.

In this sample, this clonotype turned up a few times. The V and J genes are TRBV19 and TRBJ1-1, with D perhaps matching TRBD1 (6 bases). Germline V gene data show CDR1 as LNHDA and CDR2 as SQIVND (reference sequence). The ends were cut back, 1 base at V and 6 bases at J, with 18 bases in the middle. This CDR3 has 16 amino acids. The CDR3 DNA follows: TGTGCCAGTAGTATAGTCTCCAGGGGCCCCCACCCTGAAGCTTTCTTT. Its translation: CASSIVSRGPHPEAFF.

The rearrangement uses TRBV4-3 and TRBJ1-4; perhaps TRBD1 as D (5 bases). The CDR3 has 15 residues. From germline, CDR1 is LGHNA and CDR2 YSLEER. V was trimmed by 2 bases and J by 5 bases, leaving 12 bases between them. The CDR3 sequence: CASSQFGTGNEKLFF. The CDR3 bases are TGCGCCAGCAGCCAATTTGGGACGGGGAATGAAAAACTGTTTTTT.

This clonotype was seen ten or more times. This rearrangement joins TRBV24-1 to TRBJ2-6; D is unresolved. V lost 2 bases and J 0 bases, leaving 7 bases between the germline ends. The CDR3 runs to 16 residues. Germline CDR1 KGHDR, CDR2 SFDVKD. The DNA of the CDR3 is TGTGCCACCAGTGATTCCGAAATCTCTGGGGCCAACGTCCTGACTTTC. Translated: CATSDSEISGANVLTF.

Turning to this clonotype: This may come from a read error, since a much larger clone is one base off. The CDR3 sequence: CSARAWTGLSGDTIYF. DNA for the CDR3: TGCAGTGCAAGAGCGTGGACAGGGCTCTCTGGAGACACCATATATTTT. The V gene is TRBV20-1, the J gene TRBJ1-3; 8 bases align to TRBD1. The germline V gene has CDR1 DFQATT and CDR2 SNEGSKA (reference sequence). This CDR3 is built from 16 residues.

The table lists this clonotype with a few counts. CDR3: CAISEAPGATYEQYF. DNA of the CDR3: TGTGCCATCAGTGAGGCACCGGGGGCAACCTACGAGCAGTACTTC. The chain couples TRBV10-3 to TRBJ2-7; D possibly uses TRBD1 or TRBD2 (6 bases each). The germline V gene has CDR1 ENHRY and CDR2 SYGVKD. V was trimmed by 2 bases and J by 2 bases, leaving 13 bases between them. This CDR3 comprises 15 residues.

This clonotype was observed many times. The chain combines TRBV29-1 with TRBJ2-5; TRBD2 agrees at 7 bases. Losses at the gene ends were 5 bases for V and 0 bases for J; bases not matched to a gene: 3. This CDR3 region has 13 residues. CDR1 is SQVTM, CDR2 ANQGSEA, per germline. The CDR3 coding sequence is TGCAGCGTTTATGGGGGGGACCAAGAGACCCAGTACTTC. It translates to CSVYGGDQETQYF.